This TCR beta chain originates from a study of cytotoxic CD8 clonotypes in ibrutinib-treated CLL (dated by TCRdb to about 2021). The study in broad terms: The cohort had about ten relapsed/refractory and approximately 15 treatment-naive patients; about 17 were IGHV unmutated. Responses were partial in roughly 25 patients and complete in 2; after median 68 months follow-up, approximately 15 stayed in remission and some twelve progressed. Samples at response were collected after a median of roughly 13 months of treatment, with a range of 6 to 36 months. An average of about 260,000 productive templates and some 99,000 productive rearrangements was obtained per sample. Of the roughly 90 participants in the trial, about two dozen had longitudinal samples available. Cryopreserved peripheral blood mononuclear cells were obtained prior to treatment, at the time of response, and at either disease progression or sustained remission. Every remission and progressive disease sample was obtained while ibrutinib was still being received by the patients.

A MiSeq instrument was used for deep resolution sequencing, which targeted depths ranging from 1 in 1 million up to 1 in 200,000 T cells, with coverage averaging 10x for each clonotype. The immunoSEQ hsTCRB Kit was used to generate the TCR beta libraries. As for how the authors treated the data: Data were analyzed with ImmunoSEQ Data Assistant and ImmunoSEQ Analyzer, with V, D and J genes assigned per IMGT definitions. Clonality, with values ranging from 0 to 1, was calculated as one minus the normalized Shannon entropy of productive rearrangement frequencies. Only overrepresented clonotypes making up at least 0.05% of each patient's repertoire were included in the public clonotype analysis. Repertoires from some twelve age-matched healthy donors in immuneACCESS were used as clonality controls. TCRdb limited this immuneACCESS table to in-frame rearrangements with V and J called. A share of clones is missing; checked studies link under half to unresolved V genes, and the rest is unexplained. D and trimming come from the DNA, and the V and J calls and clone size come from that table. In all, the sample holds 52,000 or so clones, and about 54% of those were seen once. The ten largest make up 24% of the sample.

This specimen's time point label, interpreted: progressive disease on ibrutinib. For TCR beta library preparation, around 2 micrograms of genomic DNA were isolated from cryopreserved PBMCs. Longitudinal blood samples from CLL patients on ibrutinib monotherapy were analyzed using high-throughput TCR beta sequencing. The patients took part in an open-label, single-center phase 2 trial of ibrutinib monotherapy. What the work shows at the level of the full study, not this receptor alone: Clonality increased at ibrutinib response, stayed stable in sustained remission, and fell back toward baseline at progression. Sampling times were not matched between patients in sustained remission and patients whose disease was progressing, and lymph node repertoires were not examined. Public clonotypes were rare and either shrank or stayed stable during treatment, and the rise in clonality at ibrutinib response reflected expansion of private clonotypes. Baseline clonality was found to be higher than that of age-matched healthy donors and was strongly correlated with circulating CD8+ T-cell counts.

This clone was counted a single time. The antigen it recognizes is unknown. Base qualities are not at hand, and no much larger clone is one base apart. Sequences KGHSH (CDR1) and LQKENI (CDR2) are obtained from the germline V gene. Trimming removed 5 bases from V and 3 bases from J, leaving 20 bases between the germline ends. The CDR3 spans 16 residues, from the cysteine through the phenylalanine. The sequence is cut down to CDR3 DNA, 48 bases in frame from base 1. The source was PBMCs, collected at disease progression, from a patient treated with ibrutinib. The chain uses TRBV18 and TRBJ2-7, with a tentative D gene TRBD2 over 5 matching bases. This receptor was obtained from a human donor with chronic lymphocytic leukemia. The CDR3 sequence is CASSRLEAKRLYEQYF. The DNA is as follows: TGTGCCAGCTCAAGGTTGGAGGCCAAAAGACTCTACGAGCAGTACTTC.